This TCR beta chain was profiled in a study of shared clonotypes between healthy human individuals. CDR1 is SGHRS, CDR2 YFSETQ, per germline. This CDR3 contains 17 residues. Trimming pared 0 bases from V and 5 bases from J, leaving 20 bases between. Of note for this clone: A much larger clone lies one base from this, so it may be a read error.

Data came from immunoSEQ multiplex PCR; TCRdb stores just in-frame clones and leaves some out. The sample records fewer than 600,000 clones, roughly three quarters being singletons. The receptor was derived from a woman aged 40 to 55 in good health. Some clones in this sample may be carry-over from other donors' samples. The specimen was PBMCs. V usage is TRBV5-1 and J usage is TRBJ2-5, with D perhaps given as TRBD1 or TRBD2 (5 bases each). CDR3 nucleotide sequence: TGCGCCAGCAGCTTGGGCCCCTCGGGACCCACCTTTGAGACCCAGTACTTC. Translation gives CASSLGPSGPTFETQYF.